Listed here is a single TCR beta chain. Researchers ran the PCR with 60 Vbeta and 13 Jbeta primers. Sequencing was performed with immunoSEQ multiplex PCR; in TCRdb, only in-frame clones are kept and a portion is missing. The sample has some 110,000 clones, 80% to 85% seen once; the top ten hold less than 1.1%. The sample comes from a study of cytomegalovirus exposure and HLA in healthy donors. The length of the CDR3 is 15 residues. V lost 1 base, J lost 6 bases, and 13 bases lay in between. In germline, CDR1 is SGHRS, CDR2 YFSETQ. Sequencing was done on a sample of PBMCs. The sequence was collected from a woman aged 25 to 39 in good health and CMV-seronegative. The J gene is TRBJ2-2, the V gene TRBV5-1; TRBD2 is a possible D gene (5 bases). The CDR3 here is CASSLNPGGAGELFF. CDR3 coding DNA: TGCGCCAGCAGCTTGAACCCCGGAGGAGCCGGGGAGCTGTTTTTT.